The 2 T cell receptor beta chains below all came from one sample that was sequenced in a study of PD-L1 blockade in urothelial cancer. The time point was: pretreatment peripheral blood. The table came from immunoSEQ multiplex PCR; TCRdb's copy has only in-frame clones and leaves some out. The table includes tens of thousands of clones, approximately 84% detected once. The sequencing here drew on PBMCs, taken around atezolizumab (anti-PD-L1) treatment. Every receptor here comes from a man aged 60 to 75 with urothelial cancer.

The rearrangement uses TRBV7-6 and TRBJ2-7, with 9 bases identical to TRBD2. This CDR3 comprises 15 residues. The V gene's germline CDR1 is SGHVS and CDR2 FNYEAQ. After removal of 5 bases from V and 0 bases from J, the junction contained 5 bases not matched to a gene. CDR3 loop: CASSLSGGSSYEQYF. Here the CDR3 DNA reads TGTGCCAGCAGCCTGAGCGGGGGGAGCTCCTACGAGCAGTACTTC.

This sequence joins TRBV7-9 and TRBJ2-3; a possible D gene is TRBD2 (6 bases). The CDR3 runs to 14 residues. Trimming left V 5 bases short and J 3 bases short, with 12 bases between. CDR1 and CDR2 (germline): SEHNR, FQNEAQ (reference sequence). CDR3 bases: TGTGCCAGCAGCCCGGTGGGGAGGACAGATACGCAGTATTTT. Protein: CASSPVGRTDTQYF.